Following are 21 T cell receptor beta chains from one sample sequenced in a study of beta chain features in type 1 diabetes. Points from the study as a whole: TCRB CDR3s were moderately but significantly shorter in Type 1 diabetes patients in all four CD4+ subsets.

No antigen is known for these receptors. Expressed TCRB transcripts were sequenced because the entire RNA isolate underwent reverse transcription. Clones were read by immunoSEQ multiplex PCR, and TCRdb kept only the in-frame ones, dropping some. Here the sample spans 550,000 to 850,000 clones, roughly 12% being singletons. The sequenced material came from naive CD4+ T cells from blood. All receptors derive from a man between 18 and 35 years old with type 1 diabetes.

This clone came up a few times. The chain has TRBV11-2 and TRBJ2-3; D is ambiguous. There are 14 residues in the CDR3. V was pared by 3 bases and J by 0 bases, with 7 bases between. Germline V lookup: CDR1 SGHAT, CDR2 FQNNGV. CDR3 protein: CASSFGSSTDTQYF. CDR3 nucleotides: TGTGCCAGCAGCTTTGGGTCTAGCACAGATACGCAGTATTTT.

CDR3 loop: CASSPPGQGLGGYTF. The DNA for the CDR3 is TGTGCCAGCAGTCCTCCGGGACAGGGGTTGGGTGGCTACACCTTC. The chain recombines TRBV28 with TRBJ1-2, with TRBD1 matching 10 bases. Germline V lookup: CDR1 MDHEN, CDR2 SYDVKM. The CDR3 contains 15 residues. The V segment lost 5 bases and the J segment 7 bases; nucleotides outside the gene matches: 10.

This clone was detected only a few times. Here the CDR3 DNA reads TGTGCCAGCAGCCAGCAGGAGGAGACCCAGTACTTC. It is translated as CASSQQEETQYF. The chain uses TRBV5-4 and TRBJ2-5, with D unclear. This CDR3 is 12 amino acids long. V shed 4 bases and J shed 5 bases, with 9 bases lying between them. Germline V lookup: CDR1 SGHNT, CDR2 YYREEE (reference sequence).

CDR3 amino acids: CASSLSQSSYEQYF. Written as DNA, the CDR3 is TGTGCCAGCTCATTATCACAGAGCTCCTACGAGCAGTACTTC. The chain couples TRBV18 to TRBJ2-7; no definite D call. Trimming shortened V by 5 bases and J by 0 bases, and 11 bases separated the two germline ends. CDR1 KGHSH and CDR2 LQKENI come from the germline V gene. The CDR3 spans 14 residues. The entire variable domain, with the rest obtained from reference TRBV18 and TRBJ2-7, is as follows: NAGVMQNPRHLVRRRGQEARLRCSPMKGHSHVYWYRQLPEEGLKFMVYLQKENIIDESGMPKERFSAEFPKEGPSILRIQQVVRGDSAAYFCASSLSQSSYEQYFGPGTRLTVT.

The J gene is TRBJ2-3, the V gene TRBV18, with a weak D call TRBD2 (6 bases). The CDR3 covers 13 residues. The V gene's germline CDR1 is KGHSH and CDR2 LQKENI. V lost 5 bases and J 6 bases, leaving 12 bases between the germline ends. The CDR3 loop reads CASSSGGTDTQYF. In DNA, the CDR3 is TGTGCCAGCTCATCCGGAGGGACGGATACGCAGTATTTT.

This clone was detected a few times. The rearrangement joins TRBV5-4 to TRBJ1-5, with 7 positions matching TRBD1. The CDR3 runs 13 residues. The germline V gene has CDR1 SGHNT and CDR2 YYREEE (reference sequence). The V segment lost 3 bases and the J segment 5 bases; nucleotides outside the gene matches: 2. This CDR3 is CASSSGQDQPQHF. CDR3 DNA: TGTGCCAGCAGCTCCGGACAGGATCAGCCCCAGCATTTT.

This clone was counted a few times. This chain joins TRBV19 and TRBJ2-6; a possible D gene is TRBD1 (6 bases). The CDR3 loop spans 17 amino acids. In germline, CDR1 is LNHDA, CDR2 SQIVND (reference sequence). Trimming removed 3 bases from V and 6 bases from J, with 18 bases in between. The CDR3 DNA reads as TGTGCCAGTAGTATCGACGGACAGTCAGCAGTGGCCAACGTCCTGACTTTC. Protein: CASSIDGQSAVANVLTF.

Only a few counts were recorded for this clone. V usage is TRBV27 and J usage is TRBJ1-6; 10 bases agree with TRBD1. Trimming at V came to 4 bases and at J to 13 bases, leaving 10 bases not matched to a gene. Germline CDR1 and CDR2: MNHEY and SMNVEV (reference sequence). This CDR3 has 15 residues. The CDR3 is CASSWDRGSGGPLHF. The DNA for the CDR3 is TGTGCCAGCAGTTGGGACAGGGGATCGGGGGGTCCCCTCCACTTT.

The chain links TRBV4-1 to TRBJ2-5; D gene ambiguous. Deletions cut 0 bases from V and 7 bases from J, with 9 bases between. The CDR3 spans 13 residues. Germline V lookup: CDR1 MGHRA, CDR2 YSYEKL. In DNA form, the CDR3 reads TGCGCCAGCAGCCAAGATAGGCCAGGGACCCAGTACTTC. It codes for CASSQDRPGTQYF.

This clone has more than one count but fewer than ten. The rearrangement uses TRBV6-5 and TRBJ2-7, with 9 bases fitting TRBD1. The CDR3 covers 16 residues. Trimming cost V 0 bases and J 5 bases; bases outside gene matches: 8. Germline V lookup: CDR1 MNHEY, CDR2 SVGAGI. CDR3 nucleotides: TGTGCCAGCAGTTACTCCACGGGACAGGGTAAAAACGAGCAGTACTTC. Its protein product is CASSYSTGQGKNEQYF.

This clone has a handful of counts. The chain employs TRBV6-1 and TRBJ2-5; a possible D gene is TRBD1 (6 bases). V shed 7 bases and J shed 1 base, with 16 bases lying between them. The CDR3 runs to 15 residues. Germline assignment: CDR1 MNHNS and CDR2 SASEGT. In DNA form, the CDR3 reads TGTGCCAGCAACCGGGACAACAAACCCCAAGAGACCCAGTACTTC. It is translated as CASNRDNKPQETQYF.

This clone was seen only a few times. This chain uses TRBV19 with TRBJ2-7; D unresolved. Trimming shortened V by 5 bases and J by 7 bases, and 15 bases separated the two germline ends. This CDR3 spans 13 amino acids. In germline, CDR1 is LNHDA, CDR2 SQIVND (reference sequence). The CDR3 protein is CASSAVPSPEQYF. The CDR3, as DNA: TGTGCCAGTAGTGCCGTTCCCAGCCCGGAGCAGTACTTC.

This sequence joins TRBV29-1 and TRBJ2-1; the match to TRBD1 covers 11 bases. CDR1 and CDR2 (germline): SQVTM, ANQGSEA. This CDR3 region has 13 residues. Trimming at V came to 4 bases and at J to 5 bases, leaving 1 base not matched to a gene. CDR3 sequence: CSVGDRGNNEQFF. CDR3 coding DNA: TGCAGCGTTGGGGACAGGGGGAACAATGAGCAGTTCTTC.

This clone was counted between two and nine times. DNA of the CDR3: TGTGCCAGCAGTACAACGAGGGAGAACACTGAAGCTTTCTTT. Its translation: CASSTTRENTEAFF. V is TRBV7-3 and J is TRBJ1-1; no reliable D call. The CDR3 extends over 14 amino acids. The germline gives CDR1 SGHTA, CDR2 FQGTGA. V was trimmed by 6 bases and J by 1 base, leaving 12 bases between them.

This chain links TRBV2 with TRBJ2-1; 12 bases are a match to TRBD2. The CDR3 is 15 residues long. V was clipped by 5 bases and J by 9 bases; unmatched bases: 8. CDR1 is SNHLY and CDR2 is FYNNEI in the germline V gene. The DNA of the CDR3 is TGTGCCAGCAGTAGGACTAGCGGGGAGGTTGGTGAGCAGTTCTTC. Translation gives CASSRTSGEVGEQFF.

This clone was detected only a few times. The chain recombines TRBV7-6 with TRBJ2-4, with TRBD1 matching over 9 bases. V was pared by 6 bases and J by 9 bases, with 9 bases of the junction left unmatched. Looked up from germline, CDR1 is SGHVS and CDR2 is FNYEAQ. The CDR3 spans 14 residues. CDR3 in amino acids: CASSSYRGQGIQYF. CDR3 DNA: TGTGCCAGCAGTTCGTACAGGGGGCAGGGCATTCAGTACTTC.

The V gene is TRBV6-1, the J gene TRBJ1-2; a weak D match, TRBD1 (5 bases). With 2 bases removed from V and 7 bases from J, the gap between germline ends came to 11 bases. This CDR3 region has 13 residues. The germline gives CDR1 MNHNS, CDR2 SASEGT. CDR3 DNA sequence: TGTGCCAGCAGTGAAAGCAGGGATGGTGGCTACACCTTC. Translating gives CASSESRDGGYTF.

V gene TRBV6-6 combines with J gene TRBJ1-1; D is uncertain. Germline assignment: CDR1 MNHNY and CDR2 SVGAGI (reference sequence). V was cut by 2 bases and J by 11 bases, with 9 bases left in between. The CDR3 is made up of 11 amino acids. The DNA for the CDR3 is TGTGCCAGCAGTTACCAGGTGGTGGCTTTCTTT. It codes for CASSYQVVAFF.

In this sample, this clone turned up a few times. The J gene is TRBJ2-2, the V gene TRBV5-1; D uncertain. The CDR3 contains 17 residues. V lost 0 bases and J lost 4, with 16 bases in between. CDR1 and CDR2 (germline): SGHRS, YFSETQ. The CDR3 spells CASSLDWRFTVTGELFF. The CDR3 DNA reads as TGCGCCAGCAGCTTGGACTGGAGATTCACCGTCACCGGGGAGCTGTTTTTT.

This sequence joins TRBV29-1 and TRBJ2-7, with a weak D call TRBD1 (6 bases). The CDR3 consists of 13 residues. CDR1 is SQVTM, CDR2 ANQGSEA, per germline. V shed 4 bases and J shed 5 bases, with 15 bases lying between them. CDR3 loop: CSVVDWGRDEQYF. The CDR3 DNA is TGCAGCGTTGTAGATTGGGGGCGCGACGAGCAGTACTTC.

J is TRBJ2-7 and V is TRBV7-9; 10 bases align to TRBD1. The CDR3 is 17 residues long. Looked up from germline, CDR1 is SEHNR and CDR2 is FQNEAQ (reference sequence). Trimming cost V 1 base and J 0 bases; bases outside gene matches: 6. This CDR3 reads CASSLGKTGGLSYEQYF. The CDR3 DNA reads as TGTGCCAGCAGCTTAGGAAAGACAGGGGGCCTCTCCTACGAGCAGTACTTC.